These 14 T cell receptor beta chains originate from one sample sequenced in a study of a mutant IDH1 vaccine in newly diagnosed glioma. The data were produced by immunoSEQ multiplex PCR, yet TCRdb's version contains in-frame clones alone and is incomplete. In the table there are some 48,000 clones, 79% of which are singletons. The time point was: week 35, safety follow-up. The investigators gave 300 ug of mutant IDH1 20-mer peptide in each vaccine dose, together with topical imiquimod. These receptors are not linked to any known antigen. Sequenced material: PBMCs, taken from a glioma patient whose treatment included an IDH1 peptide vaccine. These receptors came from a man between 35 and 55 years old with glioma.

In nucleotides, the CDR3 is TGTGCCAGCAGTTACGGTGTATCGGTTGTGAACACTGAAGCTTTCTTT. It yields the protein CASSYGVSVVNTEAFF. The gene calls are TRBV6-5 and TRBJ1-1; D call uncertain. Germline V CDR1 and CDR2: MNHEY, SVGAGI. This CDR3 contains 16 residues. The V end was cut by 2 bases, the J end by 0 bases, with 13 bases between.

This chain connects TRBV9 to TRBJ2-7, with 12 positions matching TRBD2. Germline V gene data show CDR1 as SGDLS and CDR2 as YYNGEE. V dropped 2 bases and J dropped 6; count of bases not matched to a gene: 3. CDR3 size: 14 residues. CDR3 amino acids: CASSVLTSGGEQYF. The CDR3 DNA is TGTGCCAGCAGCGTTTTGACTAGCGGGGGCGAGCAGTACTTC.

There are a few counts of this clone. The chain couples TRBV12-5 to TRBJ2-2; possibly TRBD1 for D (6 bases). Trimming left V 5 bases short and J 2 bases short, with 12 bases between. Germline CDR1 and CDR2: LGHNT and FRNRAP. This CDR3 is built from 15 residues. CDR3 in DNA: TGTGCTAGTGGTATCGGACAGATTAACACCGGGGAGCTGTTTTTT. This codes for CASGIGQINTGELFF.

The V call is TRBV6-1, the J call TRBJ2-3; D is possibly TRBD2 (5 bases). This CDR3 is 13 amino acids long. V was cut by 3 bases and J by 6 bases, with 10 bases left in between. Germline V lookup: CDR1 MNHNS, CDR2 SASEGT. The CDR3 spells CASSELERDTQYF. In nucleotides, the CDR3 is TGTGCCAGCAGTGAGCTAGAGCGGGATACGCAGTATTTT.

CDR3 sequence: CAISDTTNNRKTLEKLFF. CDR3 DNA sequence: TGTGCCATCAGTGACACCACCAATAACAGGAAAACCCTTGAAAAACTGTTTTTT. The rearrangement joins TRBV10-3 to TRBJ1-4; a weak D match, TRBD1 (5 bases). V was clipped by 3 bases and J by 7 bases, with 24 bases between them. Germline CDR1 reads ENHRY; CDR2 reads SYGVKD. The CDR3 spans 18 residues.

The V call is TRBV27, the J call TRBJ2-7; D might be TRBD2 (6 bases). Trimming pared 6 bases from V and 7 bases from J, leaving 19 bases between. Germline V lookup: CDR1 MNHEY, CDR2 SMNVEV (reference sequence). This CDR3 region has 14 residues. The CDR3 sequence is CASRPSPGVGEQYF. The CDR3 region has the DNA TGTGCCAGCAGACCATCCCCGGGGGTAGGGGAGCAGTACTTC.

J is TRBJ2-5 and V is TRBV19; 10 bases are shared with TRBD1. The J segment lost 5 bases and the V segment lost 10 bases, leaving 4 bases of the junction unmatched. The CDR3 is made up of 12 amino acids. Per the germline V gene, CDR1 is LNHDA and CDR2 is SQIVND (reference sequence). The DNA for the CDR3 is TGTGCCACTAGGGGACAGGGGGAGACCCAGTACTTC. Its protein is CATRGQGETQYF.

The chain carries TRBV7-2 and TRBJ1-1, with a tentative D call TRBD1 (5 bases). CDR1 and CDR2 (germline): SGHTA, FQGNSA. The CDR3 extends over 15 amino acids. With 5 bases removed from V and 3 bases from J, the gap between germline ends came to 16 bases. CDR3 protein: CASSQSGTLDTEAFF. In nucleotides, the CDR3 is TGTGCCAGCAGCCAATCCGGGACGCTGGACACTGAAGCTTTCTTT.

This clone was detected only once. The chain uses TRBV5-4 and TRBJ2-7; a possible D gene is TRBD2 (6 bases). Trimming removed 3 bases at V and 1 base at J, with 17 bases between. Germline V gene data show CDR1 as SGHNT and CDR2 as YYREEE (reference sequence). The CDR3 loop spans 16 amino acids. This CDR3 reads CASSSPGGDGSYEQYF. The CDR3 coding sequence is TGTGCCAGCAGCTCACCCGGAGGGGACGGTTCCTACGAGCAGTACTTC.

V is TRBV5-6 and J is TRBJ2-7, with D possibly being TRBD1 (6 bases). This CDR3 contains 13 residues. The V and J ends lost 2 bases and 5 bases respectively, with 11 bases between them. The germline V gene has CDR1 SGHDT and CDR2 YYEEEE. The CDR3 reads CASSLGAGDEQYF. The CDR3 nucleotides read TGTGCCAGCAGCTTAGGGGCAGGGGACGAGCAGTACTTC.

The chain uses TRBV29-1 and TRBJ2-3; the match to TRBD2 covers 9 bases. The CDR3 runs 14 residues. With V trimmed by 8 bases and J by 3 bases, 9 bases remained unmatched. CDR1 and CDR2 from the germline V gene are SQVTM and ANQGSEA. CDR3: CSYSWTSETDTQYF. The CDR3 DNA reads TGCAGCTACTCTTGGACTAGCGAAACAGATACGCAGTATTTT.

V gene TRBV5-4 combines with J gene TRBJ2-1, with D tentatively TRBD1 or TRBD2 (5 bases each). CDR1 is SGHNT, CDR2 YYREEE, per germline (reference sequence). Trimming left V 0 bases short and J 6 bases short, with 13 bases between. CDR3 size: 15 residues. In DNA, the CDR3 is TGTGCCAGCAGCTTGGAACTAGTTAGGGGCAATGAGCAGTTCTTC. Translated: CASSLELVRGNEQFF.

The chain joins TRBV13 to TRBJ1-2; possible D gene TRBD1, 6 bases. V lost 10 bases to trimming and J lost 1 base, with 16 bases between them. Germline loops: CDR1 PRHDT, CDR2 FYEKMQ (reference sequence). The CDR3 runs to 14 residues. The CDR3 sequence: CATRRGQDNYGYTF. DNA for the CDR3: TGTGCCACGCGGCGGGGACAAGATAACTATGGCTACACCTTC.

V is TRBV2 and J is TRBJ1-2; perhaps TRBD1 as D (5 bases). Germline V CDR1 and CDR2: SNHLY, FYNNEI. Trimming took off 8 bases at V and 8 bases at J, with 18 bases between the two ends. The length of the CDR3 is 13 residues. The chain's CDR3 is CASRGEIIYGYTF. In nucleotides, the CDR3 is TGTGCCAGCCGAGGGGAAATAATATACGGCTACACCTTC.